These 5 T cell receptor beta chains were all obtained from the same sample, sequenced in a study of T cell responses to AZD1222 COVID-19 vaccine. TCRdb's table, derived via immunoSEQ multiplex PCR, lists solely in-frame clones and lacks some. In the table there are 92,000 or so clones, roughly 88% of which are singletons. Sequenced material: peripheral blood, taken on day 0 of AZD1222 vaccination. These receptors originate from an adult in good health.

CDR3 protein: CATLDGGLYEQYF. In DNA form, the CDR3 reads TGTGCCACCCTTGACGGCGGACTCTACGAGCAGTACTTC. The chain recombines TRBV28 with TRBJ2-7; possible D gene TRBD2, 5 bases. The germline V gene has CDR1 MDHEN and CDR2 SYDVKM. CDR3 length equals 13 residues. V lost 10 bases and J lost 3, with 16 bases in between.

The rearrangement uses TRBV28 and TRBJ1-4, with TRBD1 matching 7 bases. V lost 5 bases, J lost 11 bases, and 11 bases stayed unmatched. CDR1 is MDHEN, CDR2 SYDVKM, per germline. This CDR3 has 14 amino acids. CDR3: CASSLTGLEGKLFF. CDR3 DNA sequence: TGTGCCAGCAGTCTGACAGGGCTTGAGGGGAAACTGTTTTTT.

The chain carries TRBV19 and TRBJ2-4, with D unresolved. Germline CDR1 and CDR2: LNHDA and SQIVND (reference sequence). The CDR3 has 12 amino acids. Trimming removed 5 bases at V and 7 bases at J, with 9 bases between. The CDR3 loop is CASSPQYNIQYF. CDR3 DNA sequence: TGTGCCAGTAGTCCTCAGTACAACATTCAGTACTTC.

The genes are TRBV19 and TRBJ2-3, with 9 positions matching TRBD2. The CDR3 is 16 residues long. V lost 4 bases to trimming and J lost 0 bases; unmatched junction nucleotides: 5. Germline V gives CDR1 LNHDA, CDR2 SQIVND (reference sequence). CDR3 amino acids: CASSKPAGGSTDTQYF. CDR3 coding DNA: TGTGCCAGTAGTAAGCCGGCGGGAGGGAGCACAGATACGCAGTATTTT.

The rearrangement links TRBV7-2 to TRBJ2-1; 13 nucleotides agree with TRBD2. The CDR3 runs to 17 residues. Germline V gene data show CDR1 as SGHTA and CDR2 as FQGNSA. V lost 1 base and J lost 6; bases outside the gene matches: 6. The CDR3, as DNA: TGTGCCAGCAGCTTAGGAGGACTAGCGGGAGCCATCAATGAGCAGTTCTTC. This gives the protein CASSLGGLAGAINEQFF.